One sample yielded the 6 T cell receptor beta chains listed below, sequenced in a study of PD-1 blockade in mismatch repair-deficient tumors. Assay: immunoSEQ multiplex PCR; the TCRdb copy retains only in-frame clones and omits some. The data show 100,000 or so clones, roughly four fifths seen once. The sequencing used peripheral blood, collected approximately 8 months after starting pembrolizumab. These TCRs come from an adult with mismatch repair-deficient cancer.

The chain is built from TRBV11-3 and TRBJ2-5; 7 bases fit TRBD2. This CDR3 is built from 15 residues. Per germline, CDR1 SGHNT and CDR2 YENEEA. V was clipped by 5 bases and J by 5 bases; unmatched bases: 11. In nucleotides, the CDR3 is TGTGCCAGCAGCAACCTAGAGGGAGGGCGGGAGACCCAGTACTTC. Its translation: CASSNLEGGRETQYF.

This clone was seen only a few times. The CDR3 DNA follows: TGTGCCAGCAGCGTAGAGGGCGGAAACACCATATATTTT. It codes for CASSVEGGNTIYF. The chain recombines TRBV9 with TRBJ1-3; D not certain. This CDR3 has 13 amino acids. Germline V CDR1 and CDR2: SGDLS, YYNGEE. Trimming removed 0 bases at V and 4 bases at J, with 5 bases between.

V and J are TRBV5-1 and TRBJ1-2; D remains ambiguous. Germline assignment: CDR1 SGHRS and CDR2 YFSETQ. There are 14 residues in the CDR3. V shed 0 bases and J shed 5 bases, with 11 bases lying between them. The CDR3: CASSLDGGAYGYTF. The CDR3 bases are TGCGCCAGCAGCTTGGACGGAGGAGCGTATGGCTACACCTTC.

The rearrangement uses TRBV11-2 and TRBJ2-7; 10 nucleotides align to TRBD2. J lost 5 bases, V lost 4 bases, and 5 bases had no gene match. This CDR3 is 14 amino acids long. CDR1 is SGHAT and CDR2 is FQNNGV in the germline V gene. The CDR3 coding sequence is TGTGCCAGCAGCTATACTAGCGGGAACCACGAGCAGTACTTC. Amino acids: CASSYTSGNHEQYF.

This clone has just one count. This rearrangement joins TRBV5-1 to TRBJ2-3; D not resolved. CDR1 is SGHRS, CDR2 YFSETQ, per germline. V was trimmed by 0 bases and J by 0 bases, leaving 5 bases between them. The CDR3 spans 14 residues. In nucleotides, the CDR3 is TGCGCCAGCAGCTTGGAGAAGAGCACAGATACGCAGTATTTT. Amino acids: CASSLEKSTDTQYF. The variable domain in full, completed from reference TRBV5-1 and TRBJ2-3, reads KAGVTQTPRYLIKTRGQQVTLSCSPISGHRSVSWYQQTPGQGLQFLFEYFSETQRNKGNFPGRFSGRQFSNSRSEMNVSTLELGDSALYLCASSLEKSTDTQYFGPGTRLTVL.

V usage is TRBV7-3 and J usage is TRBJ2-3, with 13 bases lining up with TRBD2. CDR1 is SGHTA, CDR2 FQGTGA, per germline. The V and J ends lost 5 bases and 5 bases, in that order; junction bases with no gene match: 4. This CDR3 is built from 15 residues. The CDR3 sequence is CASSLGLAGIDTQYF. CDR3 coding DNA: TGTGCCAGCAGCCTGGGACTAGCGGGAATAGATACGCAGTATTTT.